The 4 T cell receptor beta chains reported below all come from one sample, sequenced in a study of monozygotic twins with cystic fibrosis. Using immunoSEQ multiplex PCR, the repertoire was profiled, and TCRdb retains in-frame clones only, with some absent. This table has about 32,000 clones, 95% to 98% appearing once. The specimen sequenced was blood. The receptors here all came from a girl aged 2-15 years with cystic fibrosis.

V gene TRBV7-9 combines with J gene TRBJ1-2; 10 nucleotides line up with TRBD1. CDR3 size: 12 residues. Trimming at V came to 5 bases and at J to 10 bases, leaving 4 bases not matched to a gene. Germline lookup yields CDR1 SEHNR and CDR2 FQNEAQ (reference sequence). CDR3 loop: CASSVDRGVYTF. The CDR3, as DNA: TGTGCCAGCAGCGTGGACAGGGGGGTCTACACCTTC.

The J gene is TRBJ2-3, the V gene TRBV7-2; unclear D gene. The CDR3 spans 16 residues. V was shortened by 1 base and J by 4 bases, with 15 bases between the two germline ends. Germline CDR1 is SGHTA and CDR2 is FQGNSA. The CDR3 loop is CASSLVVRPAADTQYF. The CDR3 coding sequence is TGTGCCAGCAGCTTAGTAGTCCGCCCAGCCGCAGATACGCAGTATTTT.

V is TRBV7-2 and J is TRBJ2-5; 7 positions match TRBD1. The CDR3 loop spans 15 amino acids. The germline gives CDR1 SGHTA, CDR2 FQGNSA. With V trimmed by 0 bases and J by 0 bases, 1 base remained unmatched. The CDR3 coding sequence is TGTGCCAGCAGCTTAGCGGGACAGAACCAAGAGACCCAGTACTTC. It specifies CASSLAGQNQETQYF. Full variable domain (missing parts from reference TRBV7-2 and TRBJ2-5): GAGVSQSPSNKVTEKGKDVELRCDPISGHTALYWYRQSLGQGLEFLIYFQGNSAPDKSGLPSDRFSAERTGGSVSTLTIQRTQQEDSAVYLCASSLAGQNQETQYFGPGTRLLVL.

The J gene is TRBJ2-1, the V gene TRBV14, with 8 positions matching TRBD1. CDR3 length: 16 amino acids. Trimming cost V 4 bases and J 3 bases; bases outside gene matches: 8. CDR1 is SGHDN and CDR2 is FVKESK in the germline V gene. The chain's CDR3 is CASSRQGSRLYNEQFF. CDR3 DNA: TGTGCCAGCAGCCGACAGGGGAGTCGACTCTACAATGAGCAGTTCTTC.